Each of the 10 T cell receptor beta chains below was sequenced from the same sample in a study of cytomegalovirus exposure and HLA in healthy donors. PCR employed 60 Vbeta and 13 Jbeta primers. The assay was immunoSEQ multiplex PCR, and TCRdb's table has in-frame clones only and misses some. Seen here are roughly 100,000 clones, 65% to 80% observed once, and the top ten hold about 5.7%. The sample was PBMCs. These receptors were obtained from a male donor in good health and CMV-seronegative.

The chain combines TRBV5-1 with TRBJ1-1; D is perhaps TRBD1 (5 bases). Germline loops: CDR1 SGHRS, CDR2 YFSETQ. V was clipped by 2 bases and J by 0 bases, with 14 bases between them. CDR3 length equals 16 residues. This chain's CDR3 is CASSFPQGDLNTEAFF. The DNA for the CDR3 is TGCGCCAGCAGCTTCCCCCAAGGGGACTTGAACACTGAAGCTTTCTTT.

This clone appeared a few times. CDR3 DNA: TGTGCCAGCAACAAAGACAATATGCTCGGGGAGCTGTTTTTT. Translation: CASNKDNMLGELFF. This rearrangement joins TRBV6-1 to TRBJ2-2; D remains unclear. Between the trimmed V and J ends, which lost 7 bases and 7 bases, there was a span of 16 bases. The germline V gene encodes CDR1 MNHNS and CDR2 SASEGT. The CDR3 is made up of 14 amino acids.

The chain couples TRBV29-1 to TRBJ1-6; TRBD1 might be the D (5 bases). The V gene's germline CDR1 is SQVTM and CDR2 ANQGSEA. The CDR3 has 12 amino acids. V shed 7 bases and J shed 8 bases, with 12 bases lying between them. The DNA of the CDR3 is TGCAGCGATCAGGGATGTCATTCACCCCTCCACTTT. This codes for CSDQGCHSPLHF. Variable domain in full (rest from reference TRBV29-1 and TRBJ1-6): SAVISQKPSRDICQRGTSLTIQCQVDSQVTMMFWYRQQPGQSLTLIATANQGSEATYESGFVIDKFPISRPNLTFSTLTVSNMSPEDSSIYLCSDQGCHSPLHFGNGTRLTVT.

V and J are TRBV25-1 and TRBJ1-4; the match to TRBD1 covers 7 bases. The germline gives CDR1 MGHDK, CDR2 SYGVNS. This CDR3 spans 14 amino acids. V was clipped by 8 bases and J by 8 bases; unmatched bases: 11. The CDR3 sequence is CASLSTDRIEKLFF. The CDR3 bases are TGTGCCAGCCTTAGTACGGACAGGATCGAAAAACTGTTTTTT.

The chain uses TRBV19 and TRBJ2-3; tentative D call: TRBD2 (7 bases). The germline CDR1 and CDR2 sequences are LNHDA and SQIVND (reference sequence). Deletions cut 3 bases from V and 0 bases from J, with 22 bases between. This CDR3 has 19 amino acids. CDR3 bases: TGTGCCAGTAGTATTTGGACGGCGTGGGGGGGCGAGAGCACAGATACGCAGTATTTT. Encoded protein: CASSIWTAWGGESTDTQYF. The complete variable domain, with remaining parts taken from reference TRBV19 and TRBJ2-3, reads DGGITQSPKYLFRKEGQNVTLSCEQNLNHDAMYWYRQDPGQGLRLIYYSQIVNDFQKGDIAEGYSVSREKKESFPLTVTSAQKNPTAFYLCASSIWTAWGGESTDTQYFGPGTRLTVL.

In this sample, this clone turned up a few times. This chain uses TRBV28 with TRBJ2-7; 9 positions match TRBD2. The CDR3 length is 15 residues. In germline, CDR1 is MDHEN, CDR2 SYDVKM. V gave up 8 bases and J gave up 9 bases; unmatched junction bases: 17. CDR3 sequence reads: CASRKPSAGGPGQYF. DNA of the CDR3: TGTGCCAGCCGCAAACCTTCAGCGGGAGGCCCCGGGCAGTACTTC.

The V gene is TRBV28, the J gene TRBJ2-7; tentative D call: TRBD2 (6 bases). The CDR3 is made up of 15 amino acids. Trimming removed 10 bases from V and 0 bases from J, with 19 bases in between. CDR1 is MDHEN, CDR2 SYDVKM, per germline. CDR3 loop: CATAPGGTSSYEQYF. The CDR3 DNA is TGTGCCACCGCGCCCGGAGGGACCAGCTCCTACGAGCAGTACTTC.

The chain has TRBV2 and TRBJ2-7; possibly TRBD2 for D (6 bases). V shed 7 bases and J shed 3 bases, with 10 bases lying between them. The length of the CDR3 is 12 residues. Germline CDR1 reads SNHLY; CDR2 reads FYNNEI. The CDR3 is CASKADYYEQYF. For the CDR3, the DNA is TGTGCCAGCAAGGCGGACTACTACGAGCAGTACTTC. Filled out from reference TRBV2 and TRBJ2-7, the complete variable domain reads EPEVTQTPSHQVTQMGQEVILRCVPISNHLYFYWYRQILGQKVEFLVSFYNNEISEKSEIFDDQFSVERPDGSNFTLKIRSTKLEDSAMYFCASKADYYEQYFGPGTRLTVT.

The CDR3 coding sequence is TGTGCCAGCAGCCCGGGACCTGGGACAGGCTATGGCTACACCTTC. Amino acid sequence: CASSPGPGTGYGYTF. The chain is built from TRBV5-8 and TRBJ1-2; 8 bases are shared with TRBD1. Germline loops: CDR1 SGHTS, CDR2 YDEGEE. V dropped 4 bases and J dropped 4; count of bases not matched to a gene: 9. This CDR3 is built from 15 residues.

The chain recombines TRBV28 with TRBJ2-7, with 7 bases aligning to TRBD2. The CDR3 is made up of 16 amino acids. After removal of 3 bases from V and 0 bases from J, the junction contained 8 bases not matched to a gene. The germline gives CDR1 MDHEN, CDR2 SYDVKM. CDR3 amino acids: CASSLPTSASSYEQYF. CDR3 nucleotide sequence: TGTGCCAGCAGTTTGCCTACTAGCGCGAGCTCCTACGAGCAGTACTTC.